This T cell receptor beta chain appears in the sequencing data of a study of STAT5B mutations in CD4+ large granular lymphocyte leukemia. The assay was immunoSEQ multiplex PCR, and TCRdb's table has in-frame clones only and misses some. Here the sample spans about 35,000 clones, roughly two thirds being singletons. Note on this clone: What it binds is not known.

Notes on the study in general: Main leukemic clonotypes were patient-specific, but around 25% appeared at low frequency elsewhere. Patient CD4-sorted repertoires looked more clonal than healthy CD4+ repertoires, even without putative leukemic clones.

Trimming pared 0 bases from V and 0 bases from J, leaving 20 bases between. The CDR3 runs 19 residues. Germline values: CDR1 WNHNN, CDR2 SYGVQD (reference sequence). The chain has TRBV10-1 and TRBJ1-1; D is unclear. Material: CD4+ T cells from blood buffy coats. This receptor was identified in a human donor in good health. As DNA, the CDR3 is TGCGCCAGCAGTGAGTCCCCCCCGGGAACCATAAGCATGAACACTGAAGCTTTCTTT. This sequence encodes CASSESPPGTISMNTEAFF.